The T cell receptor beta chain under discussion was sequenced for a study of T cells after yellow fever vaccination. TCRdb re-analysed the 5' RACE reads in MiXCR, keeping a single row per CDR3 protein. Of some 400,000 distinct CDR3 sequences in the sample, roughly a sixth were seen once. This CDR3 spans 13 amino acids. Trimming stripped 11 bases from V and 2 bases from J, with 15 bases between. Germline lookup yields CDR1 MDHEN and CDR2 SYDVKM. The TCR was taken from a man between 18 and 29 years old who received the YFV17D yellow fever vaccine. The rearrangement links TRBV28 to TRBJ1-2; TRBD1 might be the D (5 bases). The sequencing used PBMCs, collected before the yellow fever booster vaccination. CDR3 amino acids: CAVPGRENYGYTF. DNA of the CDR3: TGTGCCGTCCCGGGCAGGGAGAACTATGGCTACACCTTC.